The clone carrying this TCR beta chain was counted between two and nine times. Together with a sample-barcoded 5' primer, a J-beta primer mix was included in a second PCR lasting about 7 to 11 cycles. MiXCR, applied by TCRdb to the 5' RACE reads, yields one record per CDR3 protein. The repertoire includes approximately 900,000 distinct CDR3 sequences, approximately 32% of them detected once, and roughly a tenth sits in the top ten. This sample was taken from a study of blood T cells in healthy people across ages. Germline V gene sequence: CDR1 MNHEY, CDR2 SVGEGT. V lost 6 bases to trimming and J lost 3 bases, with 8 bases between them. CDR3 size: 12 residues. These same records also appear under a second study, on T cells of mothers and their children.

The clonotype originates from a woman between 40 and 50 years old in good health. Sequences were obtained from blood. The chain joins TRBV6-2 or TRBV6-3 to TRBJ1-1; no reliable D call. The chain's CDR3 is CASRGSYTEAFF. Written as DNA, the CDR3 is TGTGCCAGCAGAGGGTCTTACACTGAAGCTTTCTTT.